Listed here are 13 T cell receptor beta chains from one sample, sequenced in a study of graft-versus-host responses after intestinal transplantation. Measured with immunoSEQ multiplex PCR; TCRdb has only the in-frame clones, and not every one. Of tens of thousands of clones in the sample, roughly 90% were seen once. These TCRs' antigens remain unknown. This specimen was unstimulated CD4+ T cells sorted from spleen or lymph node cells, taken before intestinal transplant. All receptors come from a human donor who received an intestinal transplant.

This rearrangement joins TRBV7-9 to TRBJ2-7, with D perhaps matching TRBD1 (5 bases). Per the germline V gene, CDR1 is SEHNR and CDR2 is FQNEAQ (reference sequence). The CDR3 loop spans 15 amino acids. V dropped 0 bases and J dropped 6 bases, with 15 bases sitting between them. The chain's CDR3 is CASSLASGRDREQYF. In nucleotides, the CDR3 is TGTGCCAGCAGCTTAGCTTCAGGGCGCGATCGCGAGCAGTACTTC.

The rearrangement uses TRBV5-5 and TRBJ2-5, with no clear D. The germline CDR1 and CDR2 sequences are SGHKS and YYEKEE (reference sequence). Trimming stripped 0 bases from V and 4 bases from J, with 10 bases between. The CDR3 has 14 residues. For the CDR3, the DNA is TGTGCCAGCAGCTTGGACACCTGGGCAGAGACCCAGTACTTC. Encoded protein: CASSLDTWAETQYF.

The rearrangement uses TRBV5-1 and TRBJ1-1, with D unresolved. Trimming cost V 3 bases and J 0 bases, with 12 bases left between them. The V gene's germline CDR1 is SGHRS and CDR2 YFSETQ. This CDR3 is 15 amino acids long. CDR3 amino acids: CASSSTAGLNTEAFF. For the CDR3, the DNA is TGCGCCAGCAGCTCTACGGCGGGCTTGAACACTGAAGCTTTCTTT.

The gene calls are TRBV11-2 and TRBJ2-7, with TRBD1 matching 8 bases. Germline V gene data show CDR1 as SGHAT and CDR2 as FQNNGV. V was pared by 8 bases and J by 4 bases, with 4 bases of the junction left unmatched. The CDR3 is 12 amino acids. The CDR3 here is CASVTGGYEQYF. Written as DNA, the CDR3 is TGTGCCAGCGTCACAGGGGGTTACGAGCAGTACTTC. Combining the CDR3 with reference TRBV11-2 and TRBJ2-7 gives the whole variable domain EAGVAQSPRYKIIEKRQSVAFWCNPISGHATLYWYQQILGQGPKLLIQFQNNGVVDDSQLPKDRFSAERLKGVDSTLKIQPAKLEDSAVYLCASVTGGYEQYFGPGTRLTVT.

The chain uses TRBV18 and TRBJ1-6, with 7 bases fitting TRBD1. V shed 6 bases and J 7 bases; nucleotides not matched to a gene: 6. CDR3 length: 14 amino acids. Looked up from germline, CDR1 is KGHSH and CDR2 is LQKENI. This CDR3 is CASSQDRANSPLHF. In DNA form, the CDR3 reads TGTGCCAGCTCCCAAGACAGGGCCAATTCACCCCTCCACTTT.

V usage is TRBV9 and J usage is TRBJ2-5; the D gene is possibly TRBD1 (6 bases). The V gene's germline CDR1 is SGDLS and CDR2 YYNGEE. V was cut by 3 bases and J by 4 bases, with 16 bases left in between. This CDR3 contains 15 residues. The CDR3 DNA reads TGTGCCAGCAGCGAAGAAATAGGGGGTGGAGAGACCCAGTACTTC. It codes for CASSEEIGGGETQYF.

A note on this clone: At one boundary the junction diverges from the germline segment, which might be a read error. The chain couples TRBV7-7 to TRBJ2-1, with D perhaps matching TRBD1 (8 bases). Germline V gives CDR1 SSHAT, CDR2 FNYEAQ (reference sequence). The CDR3 runs 14 residues. CDR3 bases: TGTGCTAGCAACAAGACAGGGGAGGGGAATGAGCAGTTCTTC. This codes for CASNKTGEGNEQFF. The full variable domain, completed using reference TRBV7-7 and TRBJ2-1, is GAGVSQSPRYKVTKRGQDVTLRCDPISSHATLYWYQQALGQGPEFLTYFNYEAQPDKSGLPSDRFSAERPEGSISTLTIQRTEQRDSAMYRCASNKTGEGNEQFFGPGTRLTVL.

V is TRBV7-3 and J is TRBJ2-6; the D gene is possibly TRBD2 (5 bases). CDR3 length: 20 residues. CDR1 and CDR2 from the germline V gene are SGHTA and FQGTGA. V shed 1 base and J shed 0 bases, with 19 bases lying between them. The CDR3 bases are TGTGCCAGCAGCTTAAACGGCGAGGGCATACATCTCTCTGGGGCCAACGTCCTGACTTTC. Translating gives CASSLNGEGIHLSGANVLTF.

This clone was seen a few times. The chain joins TRBV5-7 to TRBJ1-4; 8 bases map to TRBD1. TRBV5-7 has ORF status, its function being uncertain. This CDR3 is built from 16 residues. The V segment lost 0 bases and the J segment 6 bases; nucleotides outside the gene matches: 7. CDR3 residues: CASSLDRGTPYEKLFF. CDR3 coding DNA: TGTGCCAGCAGCTTGGACAGGGGGACGCCGTATGAAAAACTGTTTTTT.

The sample holds a few counts of this clone. The V call is TRBV6-1, the J call TRBJ2-7, with TRBD2 identical over 8 bases. Germline V gene sequence: CDR1 MNHNS, CDR2 SASEGT. This CDR3 is 12 amino acids long. Unmatched junction bases numbered 6, after V lost 11 bases and J lost 3 bases. The CDR3 sequence is CAGRGGLYEQYF. For the CDR3, the DNA is TGTGCCGGACGGGGGGGCCTCTACGAGCAGTACTTC.

The rearrangement uses TRBV5-4 and TRBJ2-7; D is possibly TRBD2 (6 bases). Trimming took off 0 bases at V and 7 bases at J, with 11 bases between the two ends. Germline values: CDR1 SGHNT, CDR2 YYREEE (reference sequence). This CDR3 spans 13 amino acids. DNA of the CDR3: TGTGCCAGCAGCTTGGGAGGGGCGGGGGAGCAGTACTTC. Its translation: CASSLGGAGEQYF.

This sequence joins TRBV18 and TRBJ2-1, with 9 bases fitting TRBD2. Trimming cost V 2 bases and J 7 bases; bases outside gene matches: 3. Germline V gene lookup returns CDR1 KGHSH and CDR2 LQKENI. CDR3 length equals 14 residues. In DNA form, the CDR3 reads TGTGCCAGCTCACCAGTCGCGGGGGGGAATGAGCAGTTCTTC. It encodes CASSPVAGGNEQFF.

The gene calls are TRBV9 and TRBJ2-6; 7 nucleotides line up with TRBD1. CDR1 and CDR2 (germline): SGDLS, YYNGEE. V was pared by 4 bases and J by 3 bases, with 13 bases of the junction left unmatched. The CDR3 covers 18 residues. CDR3 sequence: CASSPHPADRVGANVLTF. The CDR3 DNA reads TGTGCCAGCAGCCCCCACCCCGCCGACAGGGTTGGGGCCAACGTCCTGACTTTC.